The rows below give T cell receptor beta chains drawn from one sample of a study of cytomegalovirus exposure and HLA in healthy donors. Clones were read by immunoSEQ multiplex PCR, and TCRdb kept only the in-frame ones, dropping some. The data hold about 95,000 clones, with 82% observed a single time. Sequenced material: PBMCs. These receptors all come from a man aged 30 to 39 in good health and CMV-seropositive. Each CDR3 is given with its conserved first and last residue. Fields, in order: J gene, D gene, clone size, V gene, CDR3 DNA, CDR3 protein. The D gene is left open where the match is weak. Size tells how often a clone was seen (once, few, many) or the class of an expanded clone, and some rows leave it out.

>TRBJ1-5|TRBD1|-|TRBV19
TGTGCCAGTAAGGTGGAGGGGGCAGGGCAGCCCCAGCATTTT
CASKVEGAGQPQHF
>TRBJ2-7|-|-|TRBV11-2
TGTGCCTGCGGGACGTGGGGGCAGGGGGTTTCCTACGAGCAGTACTTC
CACGTWGQGVSYEQYF
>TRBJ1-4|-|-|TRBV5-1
TGCGCCAGCAGCTTAGGACTGATTAATGAAAAACTGTTTTTT
CASSLGLINEKLFF
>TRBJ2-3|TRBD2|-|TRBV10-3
TGTGCCATCAGTGAAGGAGCGGGGAGCACAGATACGCAGTATTTT
CAISEGAGSTDTQYF
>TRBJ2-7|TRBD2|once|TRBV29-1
TGCAGCGTCACAAAGAGGACTAGCGGAGGCTACGAGCAGTACTTC
CSVTKRTSGGYEQYF
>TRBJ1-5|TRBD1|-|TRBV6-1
TGTGCCAGCAGAGGGACAGGGGGGGATCAGCCCCAGCATTTT
CASRGTGGDQPQHF
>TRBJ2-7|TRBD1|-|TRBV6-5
TGTGCCAGCACCTTGAAAGGACAGGGGAGGCACGAGCAGTACTTC
CASTLKGQGRHEQYF
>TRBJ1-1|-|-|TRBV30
TGTGCCTGGAGTGTACGTAAGGGGAGGGTTGAAGCTTTCTTT
CAWSVRKGRVEAFF
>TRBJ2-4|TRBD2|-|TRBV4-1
TGCGCCAGCAGCCAAGACCCTCTTGCGGGAGGTGAAGAGAGTCAGTACTTC
CASSQDPLAGGEESQYF
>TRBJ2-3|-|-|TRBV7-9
TGTGCCAGCAGCTTAGGCCTAACGTACGGCACAGATACGCAGTATTTT
CASSLGLTYGTDTQYF
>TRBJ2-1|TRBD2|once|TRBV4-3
TGCGCCAGCAGCCGATCCAGCGGGAGGGATTACAATGAGCAGTTCTTC
CASSRSSGRDYNEQFF
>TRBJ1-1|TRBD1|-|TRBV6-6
TGTGCCAGCAGTTACAGGGGACAGGAGGCTGAAGCTTTCTTT
CASSYRGQEAEAFF
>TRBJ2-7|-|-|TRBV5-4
TGTGCCAGCAGCTTGGCCCCGAGGGTAGAGCAGTACTTC
CASSLAPRVEQYF
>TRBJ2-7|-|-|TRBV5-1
TGCGCCAGCAGCTCGGGACTGAATACGATTTACGAGCAGTACTTC
CASSSGLNTIYEQYF
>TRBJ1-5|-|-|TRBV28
TGTGCCAGCAGACCCTCAGGGCGAAACAATCAGCCCCAGCATTTT
CASRPSGRNNQPQHF
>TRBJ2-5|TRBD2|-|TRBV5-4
TGTGCCAGCAGCTTGGCTAGCGGAAAAGAGACCCAGTACTTC
CASSLASGKETQYF
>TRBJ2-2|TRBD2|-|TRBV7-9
TGTGCCAGCAGCTTAACTAGCGGGAGTTTCGGGGAGCTGTTTTTT
CASSLTSGSFGELFF
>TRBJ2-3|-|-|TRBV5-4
TGTGCCAGCAGCCTGAGTTATAGCACAGATACGCAGTATTTT
CASSLSYSTDTQYF
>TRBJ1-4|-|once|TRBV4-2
TGTGCCAGCAGCCAAGAGGGGGGGCCCCGGGAAAAACTGTTTTTT
CASSQEGGPREKLFF
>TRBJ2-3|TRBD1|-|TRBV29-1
TGCAGCGTCAGACAGGGTGGCTGGTCAGATACGCAGTATTTT
CSVRQGGWSDTQYF
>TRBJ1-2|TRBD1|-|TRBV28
TGTGCCAGCAGCTCAGGGGGGTATGGCTACACCTTC
CASSSGGYGYTF
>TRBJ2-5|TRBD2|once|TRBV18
TGTGCCAGCTCACCCTTGACTAGCGGGAACCAAGAGACCCAGTACTTC
CASSPLTSGNQETQYF
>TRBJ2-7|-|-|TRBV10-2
TGCGCCAGCAGTCAAGGGACGGGGGCCTACGAGCAGTACTTC
CASSQGTGAYEQYF